This TCR beta chain was profiled in a study of molecular identifiers for immune sequencing clone quantification. The table lists this clonotype with many counts. What it binds is not known. TCRdb processed the PCR reads anew with MiXCR; each CDR3 protein has one entry. The profile shows about 640,000 distinct CDR3 sequences, 20% of them singletons. Study results and limitations: Clones of above 20 RNA copies carried over 99% of effector molecules; in naive cells they carried under 1%. Barcode sharing among identical TCR molecules could make large clones appear smaller.

Naive CD8 T cells, phenotype CD8+CD4-CCR7+CD45RA+, were sorted. This clonotype originated in a human donor in good health. Some libraries in this study had Jurkat cell RNA spiked in. The specimen was naive CD8+ T cells from blood, with Jurkat cell RNA spiked in. Subset indicated: FACS-sorted CD8+CD4-CCR7+CD45RA+ naive T cells.

The chain's CDR3 is CASSFRTESNQPQHF. Written as DNA, the CDR3 is TGTGCCAGCAGTTTCCGGACAGAGAGCAATCAGCCCCAGCATTTT. This rearrangement joins TRBV28 to TRBJ1-5; D is possibly TRBD1 (6 bases). This CDR3 has 15 amino acids. CDR1 is MDHEN and CDR2 is SYDVKM in the germline V gene. The V end lost 3 bases, the J end lost 1 base, and 10 bases lay between the germline ends.